One and the same sample provided the 9 T cell receptor beta chains below, sequenced in a study of cytomegalovirus exposure and HLA in healthy donors. 13 Jbeta primers and 60 Vbeta primers were used for the PCR. Profiling relied on immunoSEQ multiplex PCR, and the TCRdb table lists in-frame clones only, not all of them. The sample has 250,000 to 350,000 clones, 70% to 90% seen once. The sample consisted of PBMCs. These receptors all come from a woman aged 18-29 years in good health and CMV-seronegative.

Worth noting for this clone: The same CDR3 arises from other DNA sequences in this sample as well. V usage is TRBV11-2 and J usage is TRBJ1-2, with D unresolved. This CDR3 has 15 residues. Germline V gives CDR1 SGHAT, CDR2 FQNNGV. V lost 5 bases and J lost 4, with 17 bases in between. The CDR3 DNA reads TGTGCCAGCAGCGCCCGACCCTATGGGAGCTATGGCTACACCTTC. This sequence encodes CASSARPYGSYGYTF.

The V gene is TRBV6-1, the J gene TRBJ1-1; D uncertain. The CDR3 sequence is 14 residues long. V lost 5 bases to trimming and J lost 1 base, with 11 bases between them. Germline lookup yields CDR1 MNHNS and CDR2 SASEGT. CDR3 protein: CASSPGRPNTEAFF. DNA of the CDR3: TGTGCCAGCAGTCCGGGTCGGCCGAACACTGAAGCTTTCTTT.

V and J are TRBV4-1 and TRBJ2-5; 11 bases map to TRBD2. V dropped 1 base and J dropped 2; count of bases not matched to a gene: 6. CDR3 length: 17 residues. Germline V gene sequence: CDR1 MGHRA, CDR2 YSYEKL. The CDR3 sequence is CASSQVLAGGEQETQYF. The DNA of the CDR3 is TGCGCCAGCAGCCAAGTCCTAGCGGGGGGAGAGCAAGAGACCCAGTACTTC.

This chain links TRBV5-1 with TRBJ2-2, with 12 positions matching TRBD1. V lost 6 bases to trimming and J lost 1 base; unmatched junction nucleotides: 4. This CDR3 is 16 amino acids long. The V gene's germline CDR1 is SGHRS and CDR2 YFSETQ. The CDR3: CASKGQGAMNTGELFF. The CDR3 DNA reads TGCGCCAGCAAGGGACAGGGGGCGATGAACACCGGGGAGCTGTTTTTT.

This clone occurred once. The genes are TRBV7-3 and TRBJ1-1; 10 bases fit TRBD1. Germline loops: CDR1 SGHTA, CDR2 FQGTGA. J gave up 6 bases and V 5 bases, and 6 bases lay outside the gene matches. There are 14 residues in the CDR3. DNA of the CDR3: TGTGCCAGCAGCACGGACAGGGGGGTCGCTGAAGCTTTCTTT. This codes for CASSTDRGVAEAFF.

The rearrangement uses TRBV7-3 and TRBJ2-1; 8 nucleotides match TRBD1. Germline V gene lookup returns CDR1 SGHTA and CDR2 FQGTGA. V shed 5 bases and J 6 bases; nucleotides not matched to a gene: 15. The CDR3 is made up of 17 amino acids. As DNA, the CDR3 is TGTGCCAGCAGCAAGACAGGGGCGGGGACCAGAGGCAATGAGCAGTTCTTC. Translating gives CASSKTGAGTRGNEQFF. Combining the CDR3 with reference TRBV7-3 and TRBJ2-1 gives the whole variable domain GAGVSQTPSNKVTEKGKYVELRCDPISGHTALYWYRQSLGQGPEFLIYFQGTGAADDSGLPNDRFFAVRPEGSVSTLKIQRTERGDSAVYLCASSKTGAGTRGNEQFFGPGTRLTVL.

V gene TRBV5-8 combines with J gene TRBJ2-3; a weak D match, TRBD1 (6 bases). CDR3 length equals 15 residues. Trimming cost V 6 bases and J 0 bases, with 14 bases left between them. Germline assignment: CDR1 SGHTS and CDR2 YDEGEE. The CDR3 loop is CASIMLTGSTDTQYF. Here the CDR3 DNA reads TGTGCCAGCATTATGCTGACAGGAAGCACAGATACGCAGTATTTT.

The V and J genes are TRBV11-2 and TRBJ2-1, with TRBD1 matching over 9 bases. The CDR3 contains 15 residues. Germline V CDR1 and CDR2: SGHAT, FQNNGV. V was pared by 1 base and J by 7 bases, with 5 bases of the junction left unmatched. The chain's CDR3 is CASSLAGQGANEQFF. The CDR3 DNA is TGTGCCAGCAGCTTAGCGGGACAGGGAGCAAATGAGCAGTTCTTC.

DNA of the CDR3: TGTGCCAGCAGCTTGTTTTACCCGGGGGTTGAAGCTTTCTTT. It codes for CASSLFYPGVEAFF. The chain links TRBV5-8 to TRBJ1-1, with D maybe TRBD1 (5 bases). The V end lost 1 base, the J end lost 7 bases, and 14 bases lay between the germline ends. In germline, CDR1 is SGHTS, CDR2 YDEGEE. The CDR3 length is 14 residues.